Detailed here is one T cell receptor beta chain. Its cognate antigen is unknown. CDR1 and CDR2 (germline): SEHNR, FQNEAQ (reference sequence). The CDR3 length is 16 residues. V shed 4 bases and J 5 bases; nucleotides not matched to a gene: 10. Stable Graves' hyperthyroidism denoted no ophthalmopathy progression over 18 months. Hyperthyroidism had been newly diagnosed in patients aged 18 to 65, and its duration was under 2 months. Amplification targeted TCR beta CDR3 regions from RNA transcripts. First-round RT-PCR targeting the TCR CDR3 was performed with the HTBI primer set. TCRdb ran MiXCR on the multiplex PCR reads and lists one entry per CDR3 protein. The sample carries around 540,000 distinct CDR3 sequences, about 45% recorded once. This sample was included in a study of T cells in Graves' hyperthyroidism and ophthalmopathy. Whole-study results and caveats: The model made its ophthalmopathy prediction, and onset followed a median about 6.8 months later. Blood held most thyroid clonotypes expanded above 0.001 frequency.

The chain is built from TRBV7-9 and TRBJ1-4; 7 bases are shared with TRBD1. This sequence originates from a woman aged 18 to 35 with Graves' hyperthyroidism. What was sequenced was peripheral blood or thyroid tissue (not recorded which). The CDR3 loop reads CASSSHPGQLNEKLFF. CDR3 in DNA: TGTGCCAGCAGCTCGCATCCGGGACAGCTCAATGAAAAACTGTTTTTT.